The 7 T cell receptor beta chains presented below share a single source sample, sequenced in a study of T cell clonotyping in hematopoietic cell transplantation. Using immunoSEQ multiplex PCR, the repertoire was profiled, and TCRdb retains in-frame clones only, with some absent. The sample carries around 5,000 clones, around 27% recorded once. Here the sequenced sample was peripheral blood mononuclear cells, taken 180 days after allogeneic stem cell transplant. The receptor source for this set is a male patient in his thirties or forties who had an allogeneic stem cell transplant from an unrelated donor, so the T cells may come from the graft donor. Some clones in this sample may be carry-over from other donors' samples.

A few counts support this clone. The chain carries TRBV4-3 and TRBJ1-1; D is uncertain. The CDR3 is 17 amino acids. The V end was cut by 3 bases, the J end by 1 base, with 18 bases between. Germline CDR1 and CDR2: LGHNA and YSLEER. The CDR3 nucleotides are TGCGCCAGCAGCCAGGATCCCGGACTTAAGGGGAACACTGAAGCTTTCTTT. This translates into CASSQDPGLKGNTEAFF.

This rearrangement joins TRBV4-1 to TRBJ1-5, with unresolved D. The CDR3 contains 17 residues. The V gene lost 1 base and the J gene lost 1 base, with 14 bases spanning the gap. Germline values: CDR1 MGHRA, CDR2 YSYEKL. In DNA, the CDR3 is TGCGCCAGCAGCCAAGGCCACCAGATGAGGAGCAATCAGCCCCAGCATTTT. This sequence encodes CASSQGHQMRSNQPQHF.

This clone was seen only a few times. This chain joins TRBV6-5 and TRBJ1-5; D is uncertain. Per the germline V gene, CDR1 is MNHEY and CDR2 is SVGAGI. This CDR3 has 12 amino acids. The germline V and J ends were trimmed by 9 bases and 0 bases, with 6 bases remaining between them. In DNA, the CDR3 is TGTGCCAGTGGCTATAGCAATCAGCCCCAGCATTTT. Translating gives CASGYSNQPQHF.

This chain joins TRBV25-1 and TRBJ2-7; TRBD2 aligns across 7 bases. Trimming removed 4 bases from V and 7 bases from J; junction bases left unmatched: 10. The CDR3 consists of 14 residues. Germline V lookup: CDR1 MGHDK, CDR2 SYGVNS. The CDR3 DNA follows: TGTGCCAGCAGTGCCGGGACGGGGGGTAGGGAGCAGTACTTC. Translated: CASSAGTGGREQYF.

The CDR3 DNA is TGTGCCTGGAGTCCTCCCGTTACAGGGTCGTACCTCTACGAGCAGTACTTC. It codes for CAWSPPVTGSYLYEQYF. The rearrangement joins TRBV30 to TRBJ2-7, with D possibly matching TRBD1 (6 bases). There are 17 residues in the CDR3. The V end lost 2 bases, the J end lost 3 bases, and 23 bases lay between the germline ends. Germline V gene lookup returns CDR1 GTSNPN and CDR2 SVGIG (reference sequence).

Only a few counts were recorded for this clone. The genes are TRBV28 and TRBJ2-4, with D unclear. This CDR3 is built from 12 residues. Germline CDR1 MDHEN, CDR2 SYDVKM. V was clipped by 3 bases and J by 8 bases, with 8 bases between them. CDR3 in DNA: TGTGCCAGCAGTTTTGATCGTGACATTCAGTACTTC. Its protein is CASSFDRDIQYF. Full variable domain (missing parts from reference TRBV28 and TRBJ2-4): DVKVTQSSRYLVKRTGEKVFLECVQDMDHENMFWYRQDPGLGLRLIYFSYDVKMKEKGDIPEGYSVSREKKERFSLILESASTNQTSMYLCASSFDRDIQYFGAGTRLSVL.

This chain connects TRBV27 to TRBJ2-7; the match to TRBD1 covers 9 bases. V lost 6 bases, J lost 5 bases, and 17 bases stayed unmatched. CDR3 size: 17 residues. The germline V gene encodes CDR1 MNHEY and CDR2 SMNVEV (reference sequence). Here the CDR3 DNA reads TGTGCCAGCAGCCTTAAGGGAGGGGACAGGGTCTTCGACGAGCAGTACTTC. Its translation is CASSLKGGDRVFDEQYF.